A selection of T cell receptor beta chains follows, all from one sample in a study of T cells after yellow fever vaccination. TCRdb used MiXCR to reprocess the 5' RACE reads, holding one entry per CDR3 protein. The data contain 60,000 to 85,000 distinct CDR3 sequences, 7.1% of them seen just once; the ten biggest clones take up roughly 35%. This specimen was CD8+ T cells sorted from PBMCs, taken less than 6 days after the first yellow fever vaccination. The receptors stem from a man in his late teens or twenties who received the YFV17D yellow fever vaccine. Each CDR3 is given with its conserved first and last residue. D genes are given only for firm matches. Where a row states a size, it is once, few, many or the class of an expanded clone; other rows omit it.

>13|TRBV5-4|few|TRBJ1-1|.
CASSLKENTEAFF
TGTGCCAGCAGCTTGAAGGAGAACACTGAAGCTTTCTTT
>15|TRBV6-5|few|TRBJ1-5|.
CASSYEATDNQPQHF
TGTGCCAGCAGTTACGAAGCCACAGATAATCAGCCCCAGCATTTT
>13|TRBV7-3|many|TRBJ1-6|.
CASSLGVYSPLHF
TGTGCCAGCAGCTTAGGCGTCTATTCACCCCTCCACTTT
>14|TRBV4-3|.|TRBJ2-2|.
CASSQGGFIGELFF
TGCGCCAGCAGCCAAGGGGGGTTTATCGGGGAGCTGTTTTTT
>15|TRBV6-1|.|TRBJ2-1|TRBD1
CTSSGTGQPYNEQFF
TGTACCAGCAGTGGGACGGGACAGCCCTACAATGAGCAGTTCTTC
>14|TRBV19|few|TRBJ2-7|TRBD1
CASSSGQGIYEQYF
TGTGCCAGTAGCTCCGGACAGGGTATTTACGAGCAGTACTTC
>17|TRBV20-1|many|TRBJ2-1|TRBD2
CSARTGAPSGDGTEQFF
TGCAGTGCTAGAACTGGGGCACCTAGCGGGGATGGAACGGAGCAGTTCTTC
>16|TRBV2|.|TRBJ1-5|TRBD1
CASRDSGQGLWQPQHF
TGTGCCAGCAGAGATTCGGGACAGGGTTTATGGCAGCCCCAGCATTTT
>16|TRBV5-6|many|TRBJ1-2|TRBD1
CASSPHPTGQVWGYTF
TGTGCCAGCAGCCCCCACCCGACAGGGCAGGTGTGGGGCTACACCTTC
>17|TRBV6-5|.|TRBJ1-2|TRBD1
CASSSNWDRKNNYGYTF
TGTGCCAGCAGTTCCAACTGGGACAGAAAGAATAACTATGGCTACACCTTC
>14|TRBV12-3/TRBV12-4|few|TRBJ1-2|TRBD1
CASTHGTGVYGYTF
TGTGCCAGCACCCACGGGACAGGGGTTTATGGCTACACCTTC
>14|TRBV3-1|many|TRBJ2-7|.
CASSQDATGYEQYF
TGTGCCAGCAGCCAAGATGCTACAGGCTACGAGCAGTACTTC
>13|TRBV6-1|.|TRBJ2-3|.
CASEGVGGDTQYF
TGTGCCAGTGAGGGGGTTGGTGGAGATACGCAGTATTTT
>15|TRBV9|.|TRBJ2-1|.
CASSVAGLGIDEQFF
TGTGCCAGCAGCGTAGCTGGACTTGGGATCGATGAGCAGTTCTTC
>15|TRBV6-2/TRBV6-3|many|TRBJ2-1|TRBD1
CASSLSRQGLNEQFF
TGTGCCAGCAGTCTCAGTCGACAGGGCCTGAATGAGCAGTTCTTC
>13|TRBV29-1|few|TRBJ1-1|.
CSAGGSLNTEAFF
TGCAGCGCGGGGGGCAGCCTAAACACTGAAGCTTTCTTT
>15|TRBV6-1|few|TRBJ2-1|TRBD2
CASSGGGGAYNEQFF
TGTGCCAGCAGTGGGGGCGGGGGGGCTTACAATGAGCAGTTCTTC
>12|TRBV19|few|TRBJ2-3|.
CASSWTEATQYF
TGTGCCAGTAGTTGGACAGAAGCTACGCAGTATTTT
>16|TRBV5-1|many|TRBJ1-2|.
CASSEGLAGLGYGYTF
TGCGCCAGCAGCGAGGGCTTGGCGGGTCTCGGGTATGGCTACACCTTC
>14|TRBV5-1|many|TRBJ2-2|.
CASSLRDPGRELFF
TGCGCCAGCAGCTTAAGGGACCCTGGGCGGGAGCTGTTTTTT
>15|TRBV6-5|few|TRBJ2-1|TRBD1
CASSYWTGEGSEQFF
TGTGCCAGCAGTTACTGGACAGGGGAGGGGAGTGAGCAGTTCTTC
>14|TRBV10-3|.|TRBJ2-7|.
CAISQDTSGVEQYF
TGTGCCATCAGCCAAGACACCTCCGGAGTAGAGCAGTACTTC
>15|TRBV4-1|few|TRBJ1-1|.
CASSQNRPSDTGAFF
TGCGCCAGCAGCCAAAATAGACCGTCGGACACGGGGGCTTTCTTT
>14|TRBV5-1|.|TRBJ1-1|.
CASSLVPEDTEAFF
TGCGCCAGCAGCCTGGTACCCGAGGACACTGAAGCTTTCTTT
>14|TRBV29-1|many|TRBJ1-2|.
CSVETSGPGYGYTF
TGCAGCGTTGAAACGTCAGGGCCGGGATATGGCTACACCTTC
>14|TRBV19|.|TRBJ2-7|.
CASSGLDLSYEQYF
TGTGCCAGTAGTGGGTTAGACCTCTCCTACGAGCAGTACTTC
>15|TRBV6-5|many|TRBJ2-7|TRBD1
CASSQPGQLVHEQYF
TGTGCCAGCAGTCAGCCGGGACAGCTGGTCCACGAGCAGTACTTC
>17|TRBV6-5|.|TRBJ1-2|.
CASSYNLPAQGNYGYTF
TGTGCCAGCAGTTATAATCTCCCGGCACAGGGAAACTATGGCTACACCTTC
>14|TRBV4-1|.|TRBJ1-2|.
CASSQVEGSYGYTF
TGCGCCAGCAGCCAAGTAGAGGGTAGCTATGGCTACACCTTC
>14|TRBV7-9|few|TRBJ1-2|TRBD1
CASGYPDRDYGYTF
TGTGCCAGCGGTTATCCGGACAGGGACTATGGCTACACCTTC
>14|TRBV28|many|TRBJ2-5|TRBD2
CASILGRGAPVQYF
TGTGCCAGCATCTTGGGGCGGGGGGCCCCAGTCCAGTACTTC
>17|TRBV6-5|.|TRBJ2-3|TRBD2
CASSLIAGGRSTDTQYF
TGTGCCAGCAGTTTAATAGCGGGGGGGCGGAGCACAGATACGCAGTATTTT
>14|TRBV7-2|.|TRBJ1-2|TRBD1
CASSLPGQTYGYTF
TGTGCCAGCAGTTTGCCGGGACAGACCTATGGCTACACCTTC
>14|TRBV7-2|.|TRBJ2-7|.
CASSSGLFSYEQYF
TGTGCCAGCAGCTCGGGGTTATTCTCCTACGAGCAGTACTTC
>13|TRBV4-1|many|TRBJ2-1|.
CASSQVAADEQFF
TGCGCCAGCAGCCAAGTGGCGGCGGATGAGCAGTTCTTC
>14|TRBV4-1|few|TRBJ1-2|TRBD1
CASSQGGTGDGYTF
TGCGCCAGCAGCCAAGGTGGGACAGGGGATGGCTACACCTTC
>14|TRBV9|few|TRBJ2-5|.
CASSVAPTKETQYF
TGTGCCAGCAGCGTAGCACCAACCAAAGAGACCCAGTACTTC
>14|TRBV12-3/TRBV12-4|few|TRBJ2-2|.
CASKVEGATGELFF
TGTGCCAGCAAAGTGGAGGGGGCTACCGGGGAGCTGTTTTTT
>11|TRBV6-5|many|TRBJ1-2|.
CAVKWGGGYTF
TGTGCCGTAAAGTGGGGAGGCGGCTACACCTTC
>15|TRBV7-9|many|TRBJ2-7|.
CASSPPVEGAYEQYF
TGTGCCAGCAGCCCTCCGGTGGAGGGGGCCTACGAGCAGTACTTC
>16|TRBV5-1|many|TRBJ2-1|.
CASSQIGRDSYNEQFF
TGCGCCAGCAGTCAAATAGGCCGGGACTCCTACAATGAGCAGTTCTTC
>13|TRBV12-3/TRBV12-4|.|TRBJ1-1|.
CASSSDINTEAFF
TGTGCCAGCAGTTCGGACATCAACACTGAAGCTTTCTTT
>13|TRBV5-6|few|TRBJ1-6|.
CASSLALDTRLHF
TGTGCCAGCAGCTTGGCCCTGGACACGAGGCTCCACTTT
>16|TRBV3-1|few|TRBJ2-2|.
CASSRWRIANTGELFF
TGTGCCAGCAGCCGTTGGCGCATCGCGAACACCGGGGAGCTGTTTTTT
>15|TRBV4-3|many|TRBJ1-4|.
CASSQDISTGEKLFF
TGCGCCAGCAGCCAAGATATATCCACAGGAGAAAAACTGTTTTTT
>15|TRBV29-1|.|TRBJ2-1|TRBD1
CSVVGQGNSYNEQFF
TGCAGCGTTGTCGGACAGGGGAACTCCTACAATGAGCAGTTCTTC